Listed here are 7 T cell receptor beta chains from one sample, sequenced in a study of T cell responses to AZD1222 COVID-19 vaccine. Sequencing was performed with immunoSEQ multiplex PCR; in TCRdb, only in-frame clones are kept and a portion is missing. The sample shows approximately 110,000 clones, around 87% of them seen only once. The material sequenced was peripheral blood, taken on day 0 of AZD1222 vaccination. The receptors come from an adult in good health.

The rearrangement uses TRBV6-5 and TRBJ1-2; D is perhaps TRBD1 (6 bases). With 7 bases removed from V and 3 bases from J, the gap between germline ends came to 12 bases. The germline gives CDR1 MNHEY, CDR2 SVGAGI. The CDR3 runs to 13 residues. CDR3 residues: CASIRGGDYGYTF. DNA for the CDR3: TGTGCCAGCATCAGGGGCGGAGACTATGGCTACACCTTC.

The rearrangement joins TRBV5-1 to TRBJ1-2, with 7 bases fitting TRBD1. Germline V CDR1 and CDR2: SGHRS, YFSETQ. Trimming took 4 bases from V and 2 from J; bases not matched to a gene: 5. This CDR3 spans 14 amino acids. CDR3 residues: CASSLPGQNYGYTF. The CDR3 DNA reads TGCGCCAGCAGCCTCCCGGGACAGAACTATGGCTACACCTTC. Full variable domain (rest looked up from reference TRBV5-1 and TRBJ1-2): KAGVTQTPRYLIKTRGQQVTLSCSPISGHRSVSWYQQTPGQGLQFLFEYFSETQRNKGNFPGRFSGRQFSNSRSEMNVSTLELGDSALYLCASSLPGQNYGYTFGSGTRLTVV.

V gene TRBV7-5 combines with J gene TRBJ2-6; the table's D call TRBD1 went unverified against the DNA. TRBV7-5 is flagged as a pseudogene. The CDR3 is 19 amino acids. The CDR3 protein is CVRSPGGQGLLSGANVLTF. CDR3 DNA: TGTGTCAGAAGCCCAGGGGGACAGGGACTCCTCTCTGGGGCCAACGTCCTGACTTTC.

V usage is TRBV19 and J usage is TRBJ1-1; TRBD1 matches 7 bases. V shed 8 bases, J shed 0 bases, and the junction held 12 bases outside the gene matches. Germline assignment: CDR1 LNHDA and CDR2 SQIVND (reference sequence). There are 16 residues in the CDR3. The CDR3 sequence is CASYTQRDSMNTEAFF. CDR3 nucleotide sequence: TGTGCCAGTTACACCCAGCGGGACAGTATGAACACTGAAGCTTTCTTT.

The genes are TRBV3-1 (or the pseudogene TRBV3-2) and TRBJ2-4; the match to TRBD1 covers 7 bases. Germline loops: CDR1 LGHDT, CDR2 YNNKEL (reference sequence). After removal of 5 bases from V and 0 bases from J, the junction contained 7 bases not matched to a gene. The CDR3 runs 16 residues. In DNA form, the CDR3 reads TGTGCCAGCAGCTTCGGACAGGACCTAGCCAAAAACATTCAGTACTTC. Translation: CASSFGQDLAKNIQYF.

This clone appeared once. This chain connects TRBV6-4 to TRBJ1-1; no definite D call. Germline V gene data show CDR1 as MRHNA and CDR2 as SNTAGT. The CDR3 has 13 residues. Trimming removed 5 bases from V and 5 bases from J, with 12 bases in between. This chain's CDR3 is CASSIEGGTEAFF. CDR3 coding DNA: TGTGCCAGCAGTATAGAAGGAGGGACTGAAGCTTTCTTT.

This clone came up a few times. This chain connects TRBV2 to TRBJ1-1, with D uncertain. V was trimmed by 3 bases and J by 3 bases, leaving 8 bases between them. The CDR3 has 13 residues. Germline V gives CDR1 SNHLY, CDR2 FYNNEI. This chain's CDR3 is CASSELEDTEAFF. In DNA form, the CDR3 reads TGTGCCAGCAGTGAGCTGGAGGACACTGAAGCTTTCTTT.